This T cell receptor (beta chain) originates from a study of OX40 agonist ivuxolimab in advanced cancers. Assay: immunoSEQ multiplex PCR; the TCRdb copy retains only in-frame clones and omits some. The table lists 30,000 to 35,000 clones, approximately 90% of them singletons. The junction had 12 bases not matched to a gene; V was cut back by 7 bases and J by 4 bases. This CDR3 is built from 15 residues. CDR1 and CDR2 from the germline V gene are MNHEY and SMNVEV (reference sequence). The sample here was CD4+ or CD8+ T cells sorted from blood, taken in a trial of the OX40 agonist ivuxolimab. The chain carries TRBV27 and TRBJ1-1, with TRBD1 identical over 7 bases. The sequence was collected from an adult with an advanced solid tumor such as melanoma, head and neck, liver or kidney cancer. The CDR3 here is CASKQGTYVRTEAFF. In nucleotides, the CDR3 is TGTGCCAGCAAACAGGGGACCTATGTGCGCACTGAAGCTTTCTTT.